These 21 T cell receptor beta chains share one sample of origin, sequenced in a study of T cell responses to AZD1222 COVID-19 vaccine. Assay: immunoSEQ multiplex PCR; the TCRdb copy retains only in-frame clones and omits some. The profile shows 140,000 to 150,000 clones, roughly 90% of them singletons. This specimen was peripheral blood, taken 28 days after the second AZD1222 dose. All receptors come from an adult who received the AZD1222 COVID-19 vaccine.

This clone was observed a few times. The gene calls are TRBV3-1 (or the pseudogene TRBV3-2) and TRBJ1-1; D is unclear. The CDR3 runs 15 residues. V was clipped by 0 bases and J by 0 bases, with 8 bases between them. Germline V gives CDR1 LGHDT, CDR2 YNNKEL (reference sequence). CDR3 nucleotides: TGTGCCAGCAGCCAAGAGGGGTTCATGAACACTGAAGCTTTCTTT. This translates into CASSQEGFMNTEAFF.

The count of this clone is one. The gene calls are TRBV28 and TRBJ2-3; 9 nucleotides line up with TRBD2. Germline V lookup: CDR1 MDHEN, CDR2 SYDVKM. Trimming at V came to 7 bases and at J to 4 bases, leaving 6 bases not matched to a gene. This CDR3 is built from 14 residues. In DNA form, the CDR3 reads TGTGCCAGCACAACGGGACTAGCCGCAGATACGCAGTATTTT. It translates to CASTTGLAADTQYF.

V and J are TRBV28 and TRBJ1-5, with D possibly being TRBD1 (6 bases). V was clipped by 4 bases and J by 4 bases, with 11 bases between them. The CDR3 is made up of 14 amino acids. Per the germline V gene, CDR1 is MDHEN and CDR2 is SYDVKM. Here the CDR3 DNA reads TGTGCCAGCAGTTCCACAGGGAGGAATCAGCCCCAGCATTTT. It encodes CASSSTGRNQPQHF.

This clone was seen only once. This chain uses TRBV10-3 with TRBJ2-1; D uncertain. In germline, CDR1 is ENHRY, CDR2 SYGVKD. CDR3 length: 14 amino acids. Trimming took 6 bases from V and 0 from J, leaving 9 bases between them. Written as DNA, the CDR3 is TGTGCCATCAGGGCGGTAAACTCCTACAATGAGCAGTTCTTC. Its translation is CAIRAVNSYNEQFF.

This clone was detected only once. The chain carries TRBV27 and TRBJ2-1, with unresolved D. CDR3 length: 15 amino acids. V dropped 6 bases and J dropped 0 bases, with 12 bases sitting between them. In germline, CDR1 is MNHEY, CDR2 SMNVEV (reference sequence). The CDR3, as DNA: TGTGCCAGCAGGAGTGGTGCGAGCTCCTACAATGAGCAGTTCTTC. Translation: CASRSGASSYNEQFF.

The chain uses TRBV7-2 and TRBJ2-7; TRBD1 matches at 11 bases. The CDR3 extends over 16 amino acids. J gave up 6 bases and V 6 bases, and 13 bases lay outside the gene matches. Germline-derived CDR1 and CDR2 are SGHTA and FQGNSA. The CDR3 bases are TGTGCCAGCAGTTACACTGGGGACAGGGGGGGTCGCGAGCAGTACTTC. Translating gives CASSYTGDRGGREQYF.

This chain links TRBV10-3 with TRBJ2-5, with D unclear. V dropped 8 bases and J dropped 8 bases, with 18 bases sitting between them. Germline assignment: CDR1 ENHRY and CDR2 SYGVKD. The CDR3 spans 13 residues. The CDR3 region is CAISKDGGETQYF. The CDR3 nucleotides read TGTGCCATCTCCAAGGATGGCGGAGAAACCCAGTACTTC.

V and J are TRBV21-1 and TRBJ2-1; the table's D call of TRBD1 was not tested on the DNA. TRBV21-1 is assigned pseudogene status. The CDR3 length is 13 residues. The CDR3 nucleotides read TGTGCCAGCGAGATGGGACAGGTAAATGAGCAGTTCTTC. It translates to CASEMGQVNEQFF.

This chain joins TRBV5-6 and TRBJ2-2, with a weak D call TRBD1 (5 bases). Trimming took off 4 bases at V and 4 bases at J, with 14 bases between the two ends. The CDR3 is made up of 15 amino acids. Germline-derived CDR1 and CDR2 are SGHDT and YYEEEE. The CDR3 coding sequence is TGTGCCAGCAGCGTTCAGGGTACGCCCACCGGGGAGCTGTTTTTT. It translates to CASSVQGTPTGELFF.

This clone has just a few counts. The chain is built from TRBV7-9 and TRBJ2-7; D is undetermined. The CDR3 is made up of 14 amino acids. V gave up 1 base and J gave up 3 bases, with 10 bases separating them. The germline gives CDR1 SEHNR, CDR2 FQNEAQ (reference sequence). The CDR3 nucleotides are TGTGCCAGCAGCTTAGGGGCCACCTACTACGAGCAGTACTTC. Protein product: CASSLGATYYEQYF.

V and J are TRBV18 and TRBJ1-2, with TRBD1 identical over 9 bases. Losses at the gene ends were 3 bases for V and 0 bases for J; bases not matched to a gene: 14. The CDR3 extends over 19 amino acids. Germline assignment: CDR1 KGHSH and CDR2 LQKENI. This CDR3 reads CASSPQSPGQGYTNYGYTF. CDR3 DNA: TGTGCCAGCTCACCGCAATCGCCGGGACAGGGATATACTAACTATGGCTACACCTTC.

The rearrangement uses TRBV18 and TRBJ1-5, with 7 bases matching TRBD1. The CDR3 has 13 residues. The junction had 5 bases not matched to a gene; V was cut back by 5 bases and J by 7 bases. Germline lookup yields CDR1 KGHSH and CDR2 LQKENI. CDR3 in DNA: TGTGCCAGCTCAGAGGGGGCAGGCCAGCCCCAGCATTTT. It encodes CASSEGAGQPQHF. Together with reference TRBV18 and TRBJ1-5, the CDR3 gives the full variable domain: NAGVMQNPRHLVRRRGQEARLRCSPMKGHSHVYWYRQLPEEGLKFMVYLQKENIIDESGMPKERFSAEFPKEGPSILRIQQVVRGDSAAYFCASSEGAGQPQHFGDGTRLSIL.

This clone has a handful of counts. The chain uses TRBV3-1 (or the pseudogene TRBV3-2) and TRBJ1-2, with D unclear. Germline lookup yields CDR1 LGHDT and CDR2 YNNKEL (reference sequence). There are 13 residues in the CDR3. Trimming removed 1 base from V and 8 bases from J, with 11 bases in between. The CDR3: CASSQVTGGGYTF. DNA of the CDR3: TGTGCCAGCAGCCAAGTAACCGGTGGGGGCTACACCTTC.

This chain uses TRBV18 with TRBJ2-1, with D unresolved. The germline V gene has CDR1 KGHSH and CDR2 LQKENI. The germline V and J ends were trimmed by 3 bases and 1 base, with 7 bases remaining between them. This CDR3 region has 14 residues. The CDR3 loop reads CASSPTRSYNEQFF. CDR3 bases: TGTGCCAGCTCACCGACACGATCCTACAATGAGCAGTTCTTC.

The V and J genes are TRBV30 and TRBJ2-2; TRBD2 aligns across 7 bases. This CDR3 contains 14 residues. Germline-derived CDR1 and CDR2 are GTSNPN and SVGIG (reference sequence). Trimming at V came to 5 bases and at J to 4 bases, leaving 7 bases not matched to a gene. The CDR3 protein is CAWGRELSTGELFF. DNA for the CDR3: TGTGCCTGGGGGCGGGAGCTGAGCACCGGGGAGCTGTTTTTT.

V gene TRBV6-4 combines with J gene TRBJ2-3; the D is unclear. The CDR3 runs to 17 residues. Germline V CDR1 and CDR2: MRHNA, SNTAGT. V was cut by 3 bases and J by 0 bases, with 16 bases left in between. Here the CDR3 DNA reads TGTGCCAGCAGTGATACCTCGGAAGCGTCTAGCACAGATACGCAGTATTTT. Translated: CASSDTSEASSTDTQYF.

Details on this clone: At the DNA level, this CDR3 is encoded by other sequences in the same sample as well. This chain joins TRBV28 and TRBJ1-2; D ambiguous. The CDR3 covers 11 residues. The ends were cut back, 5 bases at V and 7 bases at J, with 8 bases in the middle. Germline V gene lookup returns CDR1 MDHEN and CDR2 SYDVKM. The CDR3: CASSPRGGYTF. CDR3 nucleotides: TGTGCCAGCAGTCCCCGTGGTGGCTACACCTTC.

In DNA form, the CDR3 reads TGTGCCAGCAGGACTAGCGGTGACTACGAGCAGTACTTC. It codes for CASRTSGDYEQYF. The chain combines TRBV6-5 with TRBJ2-7; TRBD2 aligns across 9 bases. The germline CDR1 and CDR2 sequences are MNHEY and SVGAGI. The V and J ends lost 6 bases and 3 bases, in that order; junction bases with no gene match: 3. The CDR3 loop spans 13 amino acids.

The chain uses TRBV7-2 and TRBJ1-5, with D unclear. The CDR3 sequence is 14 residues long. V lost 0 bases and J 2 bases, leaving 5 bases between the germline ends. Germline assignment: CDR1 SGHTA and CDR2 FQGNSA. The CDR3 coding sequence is TGTGCCAGCAGCTTAGCGGCAGGCAATCAGCCCCAGCATTTT. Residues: CASSLAAGNQPQHF.

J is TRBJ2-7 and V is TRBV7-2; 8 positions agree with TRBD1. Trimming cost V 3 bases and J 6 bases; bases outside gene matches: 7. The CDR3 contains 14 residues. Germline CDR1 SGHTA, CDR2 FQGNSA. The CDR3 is CASSFGTGDTEQYF. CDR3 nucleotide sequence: TGTGCCAGCAGCTTTGGGACAGGAGACACCGAGCAGTACTTC.

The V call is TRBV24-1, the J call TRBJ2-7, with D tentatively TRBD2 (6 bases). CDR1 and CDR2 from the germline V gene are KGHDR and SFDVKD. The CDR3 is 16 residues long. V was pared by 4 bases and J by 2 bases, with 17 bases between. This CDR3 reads CATSDPKEGSAYEQYF. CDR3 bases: TGTGCCACCAGTGACCCTAAGGAGGGGTCTGCCTACGAGCAGTACTTC.